This TCR beta chain was profiled in a study of cytomegalovirus exposure and HLA in healthy donors. Whole-study results and caveats: CMV serostatus was the only immune exposure information that was available.

To note about this clone: Antigen unknown. One end of the junction fails to match germline, which may point to a read error.

Use of 60 Vbeta and 13 Jbeta primers characterized the PCR. Generated by immunoSEQ multiplex PCR, the TCRdb table keeps only in-frame clones and is missing some. The sample lists about 67,000 clones, approximately 67% occurring once. This CDR3 has 13 amino acids. The germline V gene encodes CDR1 SGHRS and CDR2 YFSETQ. The clonotype was recovered from a woman aged 25 to 45 in good health and CMV-seronegative. This rearrangement joins TRBV5-1 to TRBJ1-1, with unresolved D. The sequencing sample was made of PBMCs. In DNA, the CDR3 is TGCGCCAGCGGCTTGTTTGGGAGCGCTGAAGCTTTCTTT. It translates to CASGLFGSAEAFF.